The rows below give T cell receptor beta chains drawn from one sample of a study of Ad26.COV2.S vaccination and SARS-CoV-2 variants. Libraries were prepared by immunoSEQ multiplex PCR; TCRdb keeps only in-frame clonotypes and omits some of them. Of about 350,000 clones in the sample, about 91% were seen once. The specimen comprised peripheral blood, sampled after recovery from COVID-19. The receptors stem from a human donor who had recovered from COVID-19. CDR3s include the opening cysteine and the closing phenylalanine or tryptophan. The D gene is left open where the match is weak. A clone size is listed for some rows: how often the clone was seen (once, few, many), or a class if it is expanded.

J: TRBJ2-3
D: TRBD1
size: NA
V: TRBV5-5
CDR3: CASSEDRGSTDTQYF
DNA: TGTGCCAGCAGCGAGGACAGGGGGAGCACAGATACGCAGTATTTT

J: TRBJ1-6
D: NA
size: NA
V: TRBV2
CDR3: CASTDQGLNSPLHF
DNA: TGTGCCAGCACTGACCAGGGGCTAAATTCACCCCTCCACTTT

J: TRBJ2-7
D: TRBD2
size: NA
V: TRBV27
CDR3: CASSPRLAAAYSSYEQYF
DNA: TGTGCCAGCAGTCCCCGACTAGCGGCCGCTTACAGCTCCTACGAGCAGTACTTC

J: TRBJ2-7
D: NA
size: NA
V: TRBV10-1
CDR3: CASSESKSVRASEQYF
DNA: TGCGCCAGCAGTGAGTCGAAATCTGTCAGGGCCAGCGAGCAGTACTTC

J: TRBJ1-1
D: NA
size: NA
V: TRBV14
CDR3: CASSQAGRQEAFF
DNA: TGTGCCAGCAGCCAAGCGGGGCGTCAAGAAGCTTTCTTT

J: TRBJ1-6
D: NA
size: NA
V: TRBV6-5
CDR3: CASSYSEGLSPLHF
DNA: TGTGCCAGCAGTTACTCTGAGGGCCTTTCACCCCTCCACTTT

J: TRBJ1-4
D: NA
size: NA
V: TRBV9
CDR3: CASSVGGSYNEKLFF
DNA: TGTGCCAGCAGCGTAGGAGGATCGTATAATGAAAAACTGTTTTTT

J: TRBJ1-2
D: NA
size: once
V: TRBV5-6
CDR3: CASSLLSDYGYTF
DNA: TGTGCCAGCAGCTTGTTGAGTGACTATGGCTACACCTTC

J: TRBJ2-7
D: TRBD1
size: NA
V: TRBV19
CDR3: CASSGQGLEQYF
DNA: TGTGCCAGTAGTGGACAGGGACTGGAGCAGTACTTC

J: TRBJ1-1
D: NA
size: once
V: TRBV27
CDR3: CASSLWAGNTEAFF
DNA: TGTGCCAGCAGTTTATGGGCTGGGAACACTGAAGCTTTCTTT

J: TRBJ1-1
D: NA
size: few
V: TRBV7-6
CDR3: CASSPGGTEAFF
DNA: TGTGCCAGCAGTCCCGGGGGCACTGAAGCTTTCTTT

J: TRBJ2-3
D: TRBD1
size: NA
V: TRBV5-8
CDR3: CASSPRTGSDTQYF
DNA: TGTGCCAGCAGCCCCAGGACAGGATCAGATACGCAGTATTTT

J: TRBJ1-1
D: TRBD1
size: NA
V: TRBV6-2/TRBV6-3
CDR3: CASSVPRQGTEAFF
DNA: TGTGCCAGCAGCGTCCCCCGACAGGGAACTGAAGCTTTCTTT